This TCR beta chain was found in a study of blood T cell repertoires in COVID-19. With 5 bases clipped from V and 4 bases from J, the junction kept 3 bases outside the gene matches. Germline CDR1 and CDR2: SGHRS and YFSETQ. This CDR3 contains 13 residues. Participants' own reports of clinical history determined their cohort assignment. Repertoires were generated with immunoSEQ multiplex PCR, while TCRdb's copy carries only in-frame clones and drops some. The table has roughly 200,000 clones, roughly nine tenths seen once; the top ten hold 2% to 2.5%. Sequenced sample: PBMCs or T cells enriched from blood (not recorded which). The chain uses TRBV5-1 and TRBJ1-2; 9 bases are a match to TRBD1. The sequence was obtained from a woman between 40 and 55 years old with acute COVID-19. The CDR3 DNA follows: TGCGCCAGCAGGGCGACAGGGGGCTATGGCTACACCTTC. This encodes CASRATGGYGYTF.